This TCR beta chain was identified during a study of T-cell reconstitution after alpha-beta-depleted transplantation in children. As concerns this clonotype: The antigen is not known.

The V end lost 2 bases, the J end lost 6 bases, and 13 bases lay between the germline ends. The CDR3 covers 14 residues. From germline, CDR1 is MNHEY and CDR2 SVGAGI. Regarding the study as a whole: One year after transplant, T-cell counts and diversity came mostly from newly produced T cells. As was reported, about two months after transplant, alpha-beta T cells came from several hundred expanded graft clones.

Preparing the TCRbeta library involved the use of unique molecular identifiers. TCRdb reprocessed the PCR reads with MiXCR, giving one entry per CDR3 protein. The repertoire holds about 600,000 distinct CDR3 sequences, with 20% to 25% as singletons. The gene calls are TRBV6-5 and TRBJ1-2, with D possibly matching TRBD1 (6 bases). The specimen comprised PBMCs, mostly from graft donor cells, sampled 360 days after TCRalphabeta/CD19-depleted stem cell transplant. The TCR sequence derives from a boy under two years old who had a stem cell transplant for acute myeloid leukemia, so the T cells may come from the graft donor. This CDR3 is CASSYRAAGDGYTF. CDR3 nucleotides: TGTGCCAGCAGTTACAGGGCCGCAGGGGATGGCTACACCTTC.